The 30 T cell receptor beta chains presented below share a single source sample, sequenced in a study of CD8 T cells in Susac syndrome. The authors reverse transcribed roughly 0.5 to 1 ug RNA with random hexamers. TCRdb recomputed calls from the immunoSEQ multiplex PCR reads with MiXCR, one row per CDR3 protein. The repertoire holds 170,000 or so distinct CDR3 sequences, with 95% as singletons. Sequencing used CD8+ T cells from PBMCs. The receptors derive from a human donor with multiple sclerosis.

This clonotype was detected a few times. The rearrangement joins TRBV9 to TRBJ2-3; D gene unclear. Germline V gene data show CDR1 as SGDLS and CDR2 as YYNGEE. V lost 3 bases and J 1 base, leaving 9 bases between the germline ends. This CDR3 comprises 14 residues. The CDR3 loop reads CASSASAGTDTQYF. The CDR3 nucleotides are TGTGCCAGCAGCGCCTCGGCGGGCACAGATACGCAGTATTTT.

The chain combines TRBV4-1 with TRBJ1-5; D perhaps matches TRBD1 (5 bases). V was clipped by 1 base and J by 5 bases, with 12 bases between them. The CDR3 contains 15 residues. In germline, CDR1 is MGHRA, CDR2 YSYEKL. CDR3 DNA: TGCGCCAGCAGCCAAGGAGAAGGGGCCCATCAGCCCCAGCATTTT. Translated, it gives CASSQGEGAHQPQHF.

The rearrangement uses TRBV27 and TRBJ2-7; no definite D call. The CDR3 covers 13 residues. In germline, CDR1 is MNHEY, CDR2 SMNVEV (reference sequence). V lost 5 bases and J 2 bases, leaving 10 bases between the germline ends. The CDR3 here is CASSRTNTYEQYF. Written as DNA, the CDR3 is TGTGCCAGCAGTCGTACAAATACCTACGAGCAGTACTTC.

This clonotype was counted once. J is TRBJ2-7 and V is TRBV12-3 or TRBV12-4; 12 nucleotides align to TRBD2. J was trimmed by 5 bases and V by 4 bases; bases with no gene match: 6. The CDR3 is 15 residues long. In DNA, the CDR3 is TGTGCCAGCAGTTCGCTAGCGGGGGGGCCCAACGAGCAGTACTTC. It codes for CASSSLAGGPNEQYF.

This chain connects TRBV9 to TRBJ1-2; TRBD1 is a possible D gene (5 bases). CDR1 and CDR2 (germline): SGDLS, YYNGEE. The CDR3 covers 11 residues. Trimming left V 4 bases short and J 8 bases short, with 9 bases between. CDR3 DNA sequence: TGTGCCAGCAGCCGACGGGACGGCTACACCTTC. Its translation is CASSRRDGYTF. Variable domain in full (rest from reference TRBV9 and TRBJ1-2): DSGVTQTPKHLITATGQRVTLRCSPRSGDLSVYWYQQSLDQGLQFLIQYYNGEERAKGNILERFSAQQFPDLHSELNLSSLELGDSALYFCASSRRDGYTFGSGTRLTVV.

V and J are TRBV11-2 and TRBJ2-3; 10 positions agree with TRBD1. The V segment lost 4 bases and the J segment 6 bases; nucleotides outside the gene matches: 4. This CDR3 contains 14 residues. The V gene's germline CDR1 is SGHAT and CDR2 FQNNGV. The CDR3 spells CASSWGQGYDTQYF. Written as DNA, the CDR3 is TGTGCCAGCAGCTGGGGACAGGGGTATGATACGCAGTATTTT.

The gene calls are TRBV2 and TRBJ2-7; 9 bases line up with TRBD2. This CDR3 is built from 19 residues. Germline CDR1 and CDR2: SNHLY and FYNNEI. J was trimmed by 1 base and V by 1 base; bases with no gene match: 14. CDR3 in amino acids: CASSEVLTSGPWGSYEQYF. The CDR3 region has the DNA TGTGCCAGCAGTGAAGTTTTGACTAGCGGACCGTGGGGGTCCTACGAGCAGTACTTC. Variable domain in full (rest from reference TRBV2 and TRBJ2-7): EPEVTQTPSHQVTQMGQEVILRCVPISNHLYFYWYRQILGQKVEFLVSFYNNEISEKSEIFDDQFSVERPDGSNFTLKIRSTKLEDSAMYFCASSEVLTSGPWGSYEQYFGPGTRLTVT.

CDR3 amino acids: CAIPLQEDKGGTEAFF. Here the CDR3 DNA reads TGTGCCATCCCTCTTCAGGAGGACAAGGGGGGCACTGAAGCTTTCTTT. V gene TRBV5-4 combines with J gene TRBJ1-1, with a tentative D call TRBD1 (6 bases). Germline values: CDR1 SGHNT, CDR2 YYREEE (reference sequence). Trimming shortened V by 9 bases and J by 4 bases, and 25 bases separated the two germline ends. CDR3 size: 16 residues.

The rearrangement joins TRBV29-1 to TRBJ2-4; a weak D match, TRBD1 (5 bases). V gave up 8 bases and J gave up 6 bases, with 14 bases separating them. The germline gives CDR1 SQVTM, CDR2 ANQGSEA. The CDR3 covers 12 residues. The CDR3 reads CSCTTEGNIQYF. CDR3 in DNA: TGCAGCTGCACGACAGAAGGAAACATTCAGTACTTC.

The chain uses TRBV28 and TRBJ2-7; possible D gene TRBD1, 6 bases. CDR1 MDHEN and CDR2 SYDVKM come from the germline V gene. Trimming removed 8 bases at V and 3 bases at J, with 20 bases between. The CDR3 has 15 amino acids. The CDR3 sequence is CASQQNRDTFYEQYF. CDR3 in DNA: TGTGCCAGCCAACAAAATCGGGACACCTTCTACGAGCAGTACTTC.

CDR3 sequence: CATAYPGQLDEKLFF. In DNA, the CDR3 is TGTGCCACCGCATATCCGGGACAGCTAGATGAAAAACTGTTTTTT. The chain couples TRBV15 to TRBJ1-4; 7 bases map to TRBD1. Germline V gene sequence: CDR1 LNHNV, CDR2 YYDKDF (reference sequence). Trimming cost V 8 bases and J 6 bases; bases outside gene matches: 12. The length of the CDR3 is 15 residues.

The chain couples TRBV28 to TRBJ2-3; D gene ambiguous. The CDR3 is made up of 14 amino acids. Germline CDR1 MDHEN, CDR2 SYDVKM. Trimming cost V 3 bases and J 4 bases, with 11 bases left between them. Here the CDR3 reads CASSFFRAADTQYF. In DNA, the CDR3 is TGTGCCAGCAGTTTCTTCCGGGCGGCAGATACGCAGTATTTT. Variable domain in full (rest from reference TRBV28 and TRBJ2-3): DVKVTQSSRYLVKRTGEKVFLECVQDMDHENMFWYRQDPGLGLRLIYFSYDVKMKEKGDIPEGYSVSREKKERFSLILESASTNQTSMYLCASSFFRAADTQYFGPGTRLTVL.

J is TRBJ2-2 and V is TRBV5-1; D uncertain. V lost 4 bases, J lost 6 bases, and 10 bases lay in between. Germline assignment: CDR1 SGHRS and CDR2 YFSETQ. The CDR3 sequence is 13 residues long. The CDR3 nucleotides are TGCGCCAGCAGCGAGGCTTTGGCCGGGGAGCTGTTTTTT. Protein product: CASSEALAGELFF.

The V and J genes are TRBV3-1 and TRBJ2-1; 16 positions match TRBD2. Trimming cost V 0 bases and J 3 bases; bases outside gene matches: 11. Germline CDR1 reads LGHDT; CDR2 reads YNNKEL (reference sequence). The CDR3 is made up of 21 amino acids. CDR3 protein: CASSQEKTGTSGGANYNEQFF. In DNA, the CDR3 is TGTGCCAGCAGCCAAGAAAAGACTGGGACTAGCGGGGGGGCGAACTACAATGAGCAGTTCTTC.

This chain joins TRBV29-1 and TRBJ2-7, with 7 positions matching TRBD1. This CDR3 contains 14 residues. The V segment lost 5 bases and the J segment 4 bases; nucleotides outside the gene matches: 11. Germline CDR1 reads SQVTM; CDR2 reads ANQGSEA. The CDR3 sequence is CSVPTASGGYEQYF. The CDR3 nucleotides read TGCAGCGTTCCCACCGCGTCAGGGGGTTACGAGCAGTACTTC.

The chain uses TRBV29-1 and TRBJ2-7; 10 bases fit TRBD1. The CDR3 sequence is 15 residues long. Germline CDR1 reads SQVTM; CDR2 reads ANQGSEA. The ends lost 2 bases at V and 3 bases at J; junction bases unmatched: 7. The CDR3 sequence is CSVETTGGGYYEQYF. CDR3 nucleotides: TGCAGCGTTGAAACGACAGGGGGCGGATACTACGAGCAGTACTTC.

The chain combines TRBV5-1 with TRBJ2-1, with 7 positions matching TRBD1. The CDR3 totals 16 residues. Germline-derived CDR1 and CDR2 are SGHRS and YFSETQ. V lost 4 bases, J lost 9 bases, and 16 bases stayed unmatched. The CDR3 here is CASSGEKGQPAGEQFF. Written as DNA, the CDR3 is TGCGCCAGCAGCGGCGAAAAGGGACAGCCCGCTGGTGAGCAGTTCTTC.

The rearrangement uses TRBV3-1 and TRBJ2-7, with 8 bases fitting TRBD2. The CDR3 covers 15 residues. V was clipped by 3 bases and J by 9 bases; unmatched bases: 13. CDR1 LGHDT and CDR2 YNNKEL come from the germline V gene (reference sequence). The CDR3 reads CASSHTSGSTSRQYF. In nucleotides, the CDR3 is TGTGCCAGCAGCCACACTAGCGGCTCAACATCGCGGCAGTACTTC.

The chain couples TRBV20-1 to TRBJ2-5; tentative D call: TRBD2 (6 bases). The CDR3 consists of 14 residues. Germline lookup yields CDR1 DFQATT and CDR2 SNEGSKA (reference sequence). Trimming removed 3 bases at V and 5 bases at J, with 16 bases between. CDR3 DNA: TGCAGTGCTAGTTCTTACGGGGGAATCGAGACCCAGTACTTC. This sequence encodes CSASSYGGIETQYF.

The chain carries TRBV7-9 and TRBJ1-1, with D uncertain. V was trimmed by 1 base and J by 1 base, leaving 13 bases between them. Germline V lookup: CDR1 SEHNR, CDR2 FQNEAQ (reference sequence). The CDR3 spans 16 residues. The CDR3 is CASSLGPETGNTEAFF. In DNA, the CDR3 is TGTGCCAGCAGCTTAGGACCAGAAACGGGGAACACTGAAGCTTTCTTT.

The chain couples TRBV29-1 to TRBJ2-3; 10 bases line up with TRBD1. The V gene end was trimmed by 3 bases and the J gene end by 2 bases; junction bases not matched to a gene: 2. This CDR3 is 14 amino acids long. In germline, CDR1 is SQVTM, CDR2 ANQGSEA. The CDR3 protein is CSVDGTGATDTQYF. CDR3 in DNA: TGCAGCGTTGATGGGACAGGGGCCACAGATACGCAGTATTTT.

V usage is TRBV9 and J usage is TRBJ2-3, with a weak D call TRBD2 (5 bases). V lost 0 bases to trimming and J lost 5 bases, with 13 bases between them. Germline V gene lookup returns CDR1 SGDLS and CDR2 YYNGEE. The CDR3 runs 15 residues. The CDR3 sequence: CASSVEGAEEDTQYF. The CDR3, as DNA: TGTGCCAGCAGCGTAGAGGGAGCGGAGGAAGATACGCAGTATTTT.

This chain links TRBV29-1 with TRBJ1-1; 9 positions match TRBD1. V lost 6 bases, J lost 0 bases, and 17 bases stayed unmatched. This CDR3 spans 18 amino acids. CDR1 SQVTM and CDR2 ANQGSEA come from the germline V gene. CDR3 sequence: CSVSSSGQGLFLNTEAFF. DNA of the CDR3: TGCAGCGTATCTAGTTCGGGACAGGGATTGTTTTTGAACACTGAAGCTTTCTTT.

The chain uses TRBV30 and TRBJ2-7; TRBD2 matches at 8 bases. The CDR3 runs to 16 residues. Germline CDR1 reads GTSNPN; CDR2 reads SVGIG (reference sequence). Trimming removed 4 bases from V and 5 bases from J; junction bases left unmatched: 16. The CDR3 protein is CAWTRWTGGPINEQYF. CDR3 bases: TGTGCCTGGACACGGTGGACGGGAGGGCCAATTAACGAGCAGTACTTC.

V gene TRBV20-1 combines with J gene TRBJ1-2; D is undetermined. CDR3 length: 14 amino acids. V shed 0 bases and J shed 2 bases, with 10 bases lying between them. CDR1 is DFQATT, CDR2 SNEGSKA, per germline (reference sequence). CDR3 sequence reads: CSARDLGVNYGYTF. As DNA, the CDR3 is TGCAGTGCTAGAGATTTGGGAGTGAACTATGGCTACACCTTC.

This chain links TRBV27 with TRBJ2-7; D is perhaps TRBD1 (8 bases). Deletions cut 4 bases from V and 5 bases from J, with 15 bases between. The CDR3 consists of 14 residues. Germline V gene data show CDR1 as MNHEY and CDR2 as SMNVEV (reference sequence). For the CDR3, the DNA is TGTGCCAGCAGTTCAGCGGGACAGGCGCACGAGCAGTACTTC. Amino acid sequence: CASSSAGQAHEQYF.

The chain links TRBV19 to TRBJ2-7; TRBD1 matches at 9 bases. Per the germline V gene, CDR1 is LNHDA and CDR2 is SQIVND (reference sequence). The CDR3 sequence is 14 residues long. V was clipped by 10 bases and J by 2 bases; unmatched bases: 9. The CDR3, as DNA: TGTGCCACAACCGCCGGACAGGGGACCTACGAGCAGTACTTC. It translates to CATTAGQGTYEQYF.

V is TRBV9 and J is TRBJ1-2; TRBD1 is a possible D gene (6 bases). From germline, CDR1 is SGDLS and CDR2 YYNGEE. Trimming left V 7 bases short and J 4 bases short, with 14 bases between. This CDR3 has 13 amino acids. The CDR3 nucleotides are TGTGCCAGCCAGGGGTGGCAGGGCTATGGCTACACCTTC. This encodes CASQGWQGYGYTF.

V gene TRBV7-8 combines with J gene TRBJ2-5; tentatively, D is TRBD2 (6 bases). Trimming stripped 3 bases from V and 3 bases from J, with 11 bases between. Germline CDR1 and CDR2: SGHVS and FQNEAQ. CDR3 length: 14 amino acids. The CDR3, as DNA: TGTGCCAGCAGCTTCCCCGGGGGAAAAGAGACCCAGTACTTC. Translated: CASSFPGGKETQYF.

The gene calls are TRBV19 and TRBJ1-5; TRBD1 aligns across 9 bases. V was clipped by 9 bases and J by 7 bases; unmatched bases: 4. Germline CDR1 and CDR2: LNHDA and SQIVND (reference sequence). The CDR3 consists of 12 residues. CDR3 coding DNA: TGTGCCAGCGGGACAGGGCGACAGCCCCAGCATTTT. This translates into CASGTGRQPQHF.